The text below deals with one T cell receptor (beta chain). The antigen it recognizes is unknown. No clone much larger than this one lies a single base away; base qualities are absent. Other DNA sequences in this sample translate to the same CDR3. The goal of deep resolution MiSeq sequencing was a depth between 1 in 1 million and 1 in 200,000 T cells, and coverage averaged 10x per clonotype. TCR beta libraries were generated with the immunoSEQ hsTCRB Kit. The authors' analysis ran thus. The data were analyzed with ImmunoSEQ Analyzer and ImmunoSEQ Data Assistant, and V, D and J gene assignments followed IMGT definitions. Clonality, with values ranging from 0 to 1, was calculated as one minus the normalized Shannon entropy of productive rearrangement frequencies. Only overrepresented clonotypes making up at least 0.05% of each patient's repertoire were included in the public clonotype analysis. Some twelve repertoires from age-matched healthy donors, obtained from immuneACCESS, served as clonality controls. What TCRdb holds here is the immuneACCESS table cut down to in-frame rearrangements. Part of the clones is not present; checked against another copy, under half of the missing clones reflect an unresolved V gene, and the others are unexplained. V, J and clone size reflect that table, while D and trimming were determined from the DNA. In this sample the table shows over 200,000 clones, 65% to 80% of which occur a single time. The top ten clonotypes cover about 6.4% of the sample.

The time point label corresponds to: about a year on ibrutinib. For TCR beta library preparation, about 1.8 micrograms of genomic DNA were isolated from cryopreserved PBMCs. High-throughput TCR beta sequencing was performed on longitudinal blood samples from CLL patients receiving ibrutinib monotherapy. The patients took part in an open-label, single-center phase 2 trial of ibrutinib monotherapy. This record comes from a study of cytotoxic CD8 clonotypes in ibrutinib-treated CLL (dated by TCRdb to the early 2020s). Some background on the complete study: The cohort included around 15 treatment-naive and roughly ten relapsed/refractory patients; 17 were IGHV unmutated. Responses were partial in some 24 patients and complete in 2; after median 68 months follow-up, about 14 stayed in remission and roughly twelve progressed. The response samples were drawn at a median of roughly twelve months into treatment, with a range of about 6 to 40 months. On average, each sample had about 260,000 productive templates and roughly 95,000 productive rearrangements. Longitudinal samples were obtainable from about 30% of the roughly 90 participants in the trial. Cryopreserved peripheral blood mononuclear cells were collected at three points: before therapy, at response, and at either sustained remission or disease progression. Every sample from remission and from progressive disease was obtained while the patients were still on ibrutinib.

The CDR3 runs 13 amino acids, cysteine and phenylalanine included. Only CDR3 DNA remains: 39 bases, in frame from the first base. V lost 2 bases and J lost 3 bases; the stretch between them is 8 bases long. CDR1 is given as MNHEY and CDR2 as SVGAGI, both from the germline V gene. On the study overall, not on this receptor specifically: Sampling times were not matched between sustained-remission and progressing patients, and lymph node repertoires were not studied. Clonality increased at ibrutinib response, stayed stable in sustained remission, and fell back toward baseline at progression. Baseline clonality was found to be higher than that of age-matched healthy donors and was strongly correlated with circulating CD8+ T-cell counts. Public clonotypes were rare and either contracted or stayed stable during treatment, and the rise in clonality at ibrutinib response reflected the expansion of private clonotypes.

The chain employs TRBV6-5 and TRBJ2-7; the D gene assignment is ambiguous. Material: PBMCs, obtained after 12 months of ibrutinib treatment. This receptor was obtained from a human donor with chronic lymphocytic leukemia. The CDR3 amino acid sequence is: CASSYSLSYEQYF. The bases are TGTGCCAGCAGTTACAGCCTCAGCTACGAGCAGTACTTC.